This T cell receptor (beta chain) was identified during a study of blood T cell repertoires in COVID-19. This clone was found once. TCRdb's table, derived via immunoSEQ multiplex PCR, lists solely in-frame clones and lacks some. The sample yields 190,000 or so clones, around nine tenths seen once. The CDR3 spans 15 residues. From germline, CDR1 is SGHNT and CDR2 YYREEE (reference sequence). The ends lost 5 bases at V and 3 bases at J; junction bases unmatched: 7. This chain links TRBV5-4 with TRBJ2-1; TRBD1 aligns across 8 bases. Material for sequencing was peripheral blood. The clonotype originates from a woman between 18 and 29 years old who had recovered from COVID-19. The CDR3 DNA is TGTGCCAGCAGGTGGACAGGGAAGGACTACAATGAGCAGTTCTTC. Encoded protein: CASRWTGKDYNEQFF.